A single sample is the source of the 28 T cell receptor beta chains below, sequenced in a study of CD8 T cells in ankylosing spondylitis. MiXCR, run by TCRdb on the 5' RACE reads, gives a single entry per CDR3 protein. The table records 200,000 to 300,000 distinct CDR3 sequences, about 10% of them present only once. The sample taken for sequencing was blood, either unsorted or a sorted T cell fraction (not recorded which). The receptors were sampled from a male donor with ankylosing spondylitis or in good health (not recorded which).

The sample holds many counts of this clonotype. This chain links TRBV20-1 with TRBJ2-3, with 12 bases matching TRBD2. This CDR3 is 15 amino acids long. The V and J ends lost 5 bases and 4 bases, in that order; junction bases with no gene match: 7. Germline CDR1 reads DFQATT; CDR2 reads SNEGSKA (reference sequence). CDR3 DNA sequence: TGCAGTGCTGACCCTAGCGGGAGGGTCCCAGATACGCAGTATTTT. It codes for CSADPSGRVPDTQYF.

This clonotype was picked up many times. The chain is built from TRBV9 and TRBJ2-7; the match to TRBD2 covers 7 bases. CDR3 length: 19 amino acids. Germline V gene sequence: CDR1 SGDLS, CDR2 YYNGEE. V trimming: 0 bases; J trimming: 0 bases; junction bases outside the gene matches: 15. DNA of the CDR3: TGTGCCAGCAGCGTAGGTGGTGCGGGAGCGGGCCCCAGCTCCTACGAGCAGTACTTC. It specifies CASSVGGAGAGPSSYEQYF.

This clonotype was picked up many times. The V gene is TRBV29-1, the J gene TRBJ2-3; D is possibly TRBD2 (6 bases). The CDR3 has 11 residues. Germline V gene data show CDR1 as SQVTM and CDR2 as ANQGSEA. Deletions cut 7 bases from V and 2 bases from J, with 7 bases between. The CDR3, as DNA: TGCAGCGGCGGGGTCACAGATACGCAGTATTTT. Amino acid sequence: CSGGVTDTQYF.

This clonotype was found a few times. The genes are TRBV5-6 and TRBJ1-5; unclear D gene. Trimming left V 1 base short and J 9 bases short, with 14 bases between. Germline V gene data show CDR1 as SGHDT and CDR2 as YYEEEE. This CDR3 spans 14 amino acids. The CDR3 region is CASSLRTRNAPQHF. As DNA, the CDR3 is TGTGCCAGCAGCTTGAGAACACGGAACGCGCCCCAGCATTTT.

This clonotype has ten or more counts. The chain is built from TRBV20-1 and TRBJ2-2; unclear D gene. The CDR3 has 13 residues. The germline V gene has CDR1 DFQATT and CDR2 SNEGSKA (reference sequence). Trimming took 2 bases from V and 2 from J, leaving 6 bases between them. CDR3 DNA: TGCAGTGCTAGACTAACTAACACCGGGGAGCTGTTTTTT. Its translation is CSARLTNTGELFF.

The CDR3 loop is CASSDIAGGLYNEQFF. Written as DNA, the CDR3 is TGTGCCAGCAGTGATATAGCGGGAGGGCTTTACAATGAGCAGTTCTTC. V usage is TRBV2 and J usage is TRBJ2-1, with 11 nucleotides matching TRBD2. There are 16 residues in the CDR3. V shed 3 bases and J 4 bases; nucleotides not matched to a gene: 5. Looked up from germline, CDR1 is SNHLY and CDR2 is FYNNEI.

J is TRBJ1-1 and V is TRBV20-1; D unresolved. V lost 2 bases and J lost 4, with 14 bases in between. Germline V CDR1 and CDR2: DFQATT, SNEGSKA (reference sequence). CDR3 length: 14 amino acids. The CDR3 sequence is CSARRAADATEAFF. The CDR3 nucleotides read TGCAGTGCTAGAAGAGCGGCCGACGCCACTGAAGCTTTCTTT.

The table lists this clonotype with many counts. This chain uses TRBV10-3 with TRBJ2-3, with D uncertain. The CDR3 is made up of 16 amino acids. Germline CDR1 ENHRY, CDR2 SYGVKD. V was trimmed by 0 bases and J by 2 bases, leaving 12 bases between them. The CDR3, as DNA: TGTGCCATCAGTGAGTCGTATAGGAAGAACACAGATACGCAGTATTTT. Protein: CAISESYRKNTDTQYF.

This clonotype was seen at least ten times. The chain employs TRBV25-1 and TRBJ1-6, with 9 nucleotides matching TRBD1. The germline V gene has CDR1 MGHDK and CDR2 SYGVNS. Trimming cost V 1 base and J 6 bases; bases outside gene matches: 4. The CDR3 runs 16 residues. CDR3 sequence reads: CASSEFGTGSNSPLHF. Here the CDR3 DNA reads TGTGCCAGCAGTGAATTCGGGACAGGGAGTAATTCACCCCTCCACTTT.

The CDR3 loop reads CASSLDLGYGNNEQFF. The CDR3 DNA follows: TGTGCCAGCAGCTTAGATTTAGGGTACGGAAACAATGAGCAGTTCTTC. This chain links TRBV11-2 with TRBJ2-1; no clear D gene. V was shortened by 0 bases and J by 5 bases, with 14 bases between the two germline ends. The CDR3 has 16 amino acids. The germline gives CDR1 SGHAT, CDR2 FQNNGV.

This clonotype was detected a few times. The rearrangement uses TRBV24-1 and TRBJ2-3; no reliable D call. Germline assignment: CDR1 KGHDR and CDR2 SFDVKD. The CDR3 covers 12 residues. V was shortened by 7 bases and J by 2 bases, with 6 bases between the two germline ends. CDR3 sequence: CATRDHTDTQYF. In nucleotides, the CDR3 is TGTGCCACCAGGGACCACACAGATACGCAGTATTTT.

In its sample, this clonotype was seen many times. This sequence joins TRBV9 and TRBJ2-1, with D hard to call. V was shortened by 0 bases and J by 4 bases, with 5 bases between the two germline ends. Germline values: CDR1 SGDLS, CDR2 YYNGEE. The length of the CDR3 is 13 residues. The CDR3 nucleotides are TGTGCCAGCAGCGTAGTACCTTACAATGAGCAGTTCTTC. Translation: CASSVVPYNEQFF.

This clonotype has at least ten counts. V is TRBV20-1 and J is TRBJ1-1; weak D call: TRBD1 (6 bases). V gave up 5 bases and J gave up 4 bases, with 20 bases separating them. This CDR3 has 15 residues. Germline V gene sequence: CDR1 DFQATT, CDR2 SNEGSKA (reference sequence). The DNA of the CDR3 is TGCAGTGCTTACAGCAGGGGTATATATGGCACTGAAGCTTTCTTT. This translates into CSAYSRGIYGTEAFF.

This clonotype was detected many times. This chain links TRBV5-1 with TRBJ2-2, with unresolved D. The ends were cut back, 1 base at V and 5 bases at J, with 12 bases in the middle. Germline V gene data show CDR1 as SGHRS and CDR2 as YFSETQ. The length of the CDR3 is 15 residues. CDR3: CASSLWQFQTGELFF. In nucleotides, the CDR3 is TGCGCCAGCAGCTTGTGGCAGTTTCAAACCGGGGAGCTGTTTTTT.

The CDR3: CASSPRQGRETQYF. The CDR3 region has the DNA TGTGCCAGCAGCCCACGACAGGGTAGGGAGACCCAGTACTTC. The V gene is TRBV11-3, the J gene TRBJ2-5, with 7 bases lining up with TRBD1. Germline V CDR1 and CDR2: SGHNT, YENEEA. V lost 5 bases and J lost 5; bases outside the gene matches: 8. CDR3 length: 14 residues.

The sample holds many counts of this clonotype. The rearrangement uses TRBV7-3 and TRBJ2-1, with 11 bases lining up with TRBD2. The CDR3 is made up of 14 amino acids. Trimming at V came to 5 bases and at J to 8 bases, leaving 5 bases not matched to a gene. Looked up from germline, CDR1 is SGHTA and CDR2 is FQGTGA. CDR3 protein: CASSVAGGDHEQFF. The DNA for the CDR3 is TGTGCCAGCAGCGTAGCGGGAGGGGACCATGAGCAGTTCTTC.

At least ten counts were recorded for this clonotype. This chain connects TRBV9 to TRBJ2-5; D not certain. There are 15 residues in the CDR3. Trimming cost V 1 base and J 2 bases, with 12 bases left between them. The germline CDR1 and CDR2 sequences are SGDLS and YYNGEE. The CDR3, as DNA: TGTGCCAGCAGCGTATTGCCTACCCAGCAAGAGACCCAGTACTTC. Amino acid sequence: CASSVLPTQQETQYF.

V is TRBV7-8 and J is TRBJ2-1; no definite D call. V dropped 3 bases and J dropped 5 bases, with 14 bases sitting between them. This CDR3 has 15 amino acids. Germline V CDR1 and CDR2: SGHVS, FQNEAQ. Written as DNA, the CDR3 is TGTGCCAGCAGCTTGAATACCGGCCTCGACAATGAGCAGTTCTTC. It codes for CASSLNTGLDNEQFF. Looking up the rest from reference TRBV7-8 and TRBJ2-1 gives the full variable domain: GAGVSQSPRYKVAKRGQDVALRCDPISGHVSLFWYQQALGQGPEFLTYFQNEAQLDKSGLPSDRFFAERPEGSVSTLKIQRTQQEDSAVYLCASSLNTGLDNEQFFGPGTRLTVL.

This clonotype has a count of ten or more. V gene TRBV28 combines with J gene TRBJ2-7, with 8 positions matching TRBD2. Looked up from germline, CDR1 is MDHEN and CDR2 is SYDVKM. The CDR3 consists of 13 residues. The V and J ends lost 7 bases and 2 bases, in that order; junction bases with no gene match: 4. CDR3 coding DNA: TGTGCCAGCACCCGCGGGAGGACCTACGAGCAGTACTTC. Its translation: CASTRGRTYEQYF. Together with reference TRBV28 and TRBJ2-7, the CDR3 gives the full variable domain: DVKVTQSSRYLVKRTGEKVFLECVQDMDHENMFWYRQDPGLGLRLIYFSYDVKMKEKGDIPEGYSVSREKKERFSLILESASTNQTSMYLCASTRGRTYEQYFGPGTRLTVT.

This clonotype showed up just a few times. J is TRBJ2-7 and V is TRBV14; a possible D gene is TRBD1 (6 bases). Germline CDR1 and CDR2: SGHDN and FVKESK. Trimming pared 1 base from V and 2 bases from J, leaving 12 bases between. The CDR3 contains 15 residues. CDR3 DNA: TGTGCCAGCAGCCAAGGACAGGCCTTACCCTACGAGCAGTACTTC. This gives the protein CASSQGQALPYEQYF.

This clonotype was seen ten or more times. The V call is TRBV5-1, the J call TRBJ2-3; TRBD2 agrees at 15 bases. J gave up 6 bases and V 4 bases, and 3 bases lay outside the gene matches. Germline CDR1 is SGHRS and CDR2 is YFSETQ. The CDR3 is 15 residues long. CDR3: CASSGGLAGGDTQYF. In nucleotides, the CDR3 is TGCGCCAGCAGCGGAGGACTAGCGGGAGGGGATACGCAGTATTTT.

This clonotype was seen repeatedly, ten times or more. The chain carries TRBV5-1 and TRBJ2-1; 8 bases are shared with TRBD2. This CDR3 comprises 15 residues. Unmatched junction bases numbered 3, after V lost 1 base and J lost 3 bases. The germline CDR1 and CDR2 sequences are SGHRS and YFSETQ. CDR3 sequence: CASSLRLANYNEQFF. The CDR3 nucleotides read TGCGCCAGCAGCTTGAGACTAGCGAACTACAATGAGCAGTTCTTC.

This clonotype has a count of ten or more. The chain joins TRBV6-6 to TRBJ2-7, with a weak D call TRBD2 (6 bases). Germline lookup yields CDR1 MNHNY and CDR2 SVGAGI (reference sequence). V lost 3 bases and J 2 bases, leaving 8 bases between the germline ends. This CDR3 has 13 amino acids. CDR3 amino acids: CASSYGGPYEQYF. CDR3 DNA: TGTGCCAGCAGTTATGGAGGGCCCTACGAGCAGTACTTC.

This clonotype has at least ten counts. The chain carries TRBV20-1 and TRBJ2-3, with 11 bases fitting TRBD2. Germline V CDR1 and CDR2: DFQATT, SNEGSKA (reference sequence). The CDR3 totals 16 residues. Trimming took 4 bases from V and 2 from J; bases not matched to a gene: 8. The CDR3 sequence is CSATRTTSGVTDTQYF. In DNA form, the CDR3 reads TGCAGTGCTACAAGAACGACTAGCGGGGTCACAGATACGCAGTATTTT.

This clonotype was counted at least ten times. This chain uses TRBV29-1 with TRBJ1-6, with 7 bases aligning to TRBD1. Germline V gene sequence: CDR1 SQVTM, CDR2 ANQGSEA. V trimming: 4 bases; J trimming: 12 bases; junction bases outside the gene matches: 6. CDR3 length equals 12 residues. The CDR3: CSVATGKGPLHF. The CDR3 DNA is TGCAGCGTTGCGACAGGGAAAGGACCCCTCCACTTT.

This clonotype was seen at least ten times. The V gene is TRBV15, the J gene TRBJ2-2, with D possibly being TRBD1 (5 bases). In germline, CDR1 is LNHNV, CDR2 YYDKDF (reference sequence). The CDR3 is 16 residues long. Trimming removed 1 base from V and 2 bases from J, with 11 bases in between. In DNA, the CDR3 is TGTGCCACCAGCAGAGTGATGGGGCTCAACACCGGGGAGCTGTTTTTT. Translating it yields CATSRVMGLNTGELFF.

This clonotype was recorded many times. The CDR3 DNA follows: TGCAGTGCTAGAAGACCCTCAGCGAACACTGAAGCTTTCTTT. It is translated as CSARRPSANTEAFF. This chain links TRBV20-1 with TRBJ1-1; D unresolved. CDR1 is DFQATT, CDR2 SNEGSKA, per germline (reference sequence). The CDR3 has 14 amino acids. V dropped 2 bases and J dropped 1 base, with 11 bases sitting between them.

For the CDR3, the DNA is TGTGCCAGCAGCTCGACAGGGGCTGGCTACACCTTC. Translated: CASSSTGAGYTF. This chain joins TRBV11-1 and TRBJ1-2, with 8 bases that match TRBD1. The CDR3 is 12 amino acids. Germline V gene lookup returns CDR1 SGHAT and CDR2 FQDESV (reference sequence). Trimming removed 4 bases from V and 7 bases from J; junction bases left unmatched: 2.